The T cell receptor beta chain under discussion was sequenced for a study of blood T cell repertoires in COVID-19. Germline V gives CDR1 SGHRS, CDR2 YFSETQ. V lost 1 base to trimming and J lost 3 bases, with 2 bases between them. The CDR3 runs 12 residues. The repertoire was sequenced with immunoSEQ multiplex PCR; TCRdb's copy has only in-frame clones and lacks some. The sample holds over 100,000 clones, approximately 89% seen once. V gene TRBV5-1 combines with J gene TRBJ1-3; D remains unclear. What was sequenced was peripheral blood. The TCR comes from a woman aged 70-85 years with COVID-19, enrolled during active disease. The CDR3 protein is CASSLLGNTIYF. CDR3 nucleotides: TGCGCCAGCAGCTTGCTTGGAAACACCATATATTTT.